Shown below are 20 T cell receptor beta chains from a single sample sequenced in a study of regulatory T cells in long-lasting Graves disease. Through Arm-PCR of CDR3 regions and iRepertoire HTBI primers, TCR beta libraries were built. TCRdb processed the multiplex PCR reads anew with MiXCR; each CDR3 protein has one entry. The data contain roughly 610,000 distinct CDR3 sequences, about 15% of them singletons. Time point in this sample: newly diagnosed GD, antithyroid drugs for less than 3 months. From PBMCs, RNA was extracted and then used to make the TCR library. The sample was also reused in another study, on T cells in Graves' hyperthyroidism and ophthalmopathy.

The source was peripheral blood mononuclear cells (PBMCs), collected at new diagnosis, from a patient treated with antithyroid drugs. The origin of the receptors is a man in his late teens or twenties with Graves disease.

Concerning this clonotype: Lacking the conserved final phenylalanine or tryptophan, this CDR3 likely reflects a read error. This chain connects TRBV27 to TRBJ2-3, with 10 bases lining up with TRBD2. Trimming removed 3 bases from V and 5 bases from J; junction bases left unmatched: 5. The germline V gene encodes CDR1 MNHEY and CDR2 SMNVEV (reference sequence). There are 15 residues in the CDR3. Written as DNA, the CDR3 is TGTGCCAGCAGTTTTAGCGGGAGGATGGGAGATACGCAGTATTCT. Protein: CASSFSGRMGDTQYS.

This clonotype came up many times. The V call is TRBV29-1, the J call TRBJ2-5, with a tentative D call TRBD1 (5 bases). V was cut by 4 bases and J by 4 bases, with 13 bases left in between. The CDR3 is 13 amino acids. Germline V gene sequence: CDR1 SQVTM, CDR2 ANQGSEA. CDR3 region: CSVGGRRGETQYF. DNA of the CDR3: TGCAGCGTTGGGGGTCGAAGGGGAGAGACCCAGTACTTC.

This clonotype was found many times. The chain recombines TRBV30 with TRBJ2-3, with a weak D call TRBD2 (5 bases). The CDR3 totals 15 residues. V dropped 1 base and J dropped 1 base, with 12 bases sitting between them. Germline V gene lookup returns CDR1 GTSNPN and CDR2 SVGIG (reference sequence). The CDR3 nucleotides read TGTGCCTGGAGTGCGGGGAAAGCTCGCACAGATACGCAGTATTTT. Encoded protein: CAWSAGKARTDTQYF. Full variable domain (missing parts from reference TRBV30 and TRBJ2-3): SQTIHQWPATLVQPVGSPLSLECTVEGTSNPNLYWYRQAAGRGLQLLFYSVGIGQISSEVPQNLSASRPQDRQFILSSKKLLLSDSGFYLCAWSAGKARTDTQYFGPGTRLTVL.

This clonotype has ten or more counts. The chain joins TRBV30 to TRBJ1-1; D unresolved. The germline V gene has CDR1 GTSNPN and CDR2 SVGIG (reference sequence). CDR3 length: 13 residues. The V end lost 2 bases, the J end lost 3 bases, and 10 bases lay between the germline ends. CDR3 loop: CAWSQNHYTEAFF. For the CDR3, the DNA is TGTGCCTGGAGTCAGAACCACTACACTGAAGCTTTCTTT.

The sample holds many counts of this clonotype. The rearrangement joins TRBV20-1 to TRBJ2-7, with 8 bases fitting TRBD2. Germline CDR1 and CDR2: DFQATT and SNEGSKA (reference sequence). Losses at the gene ends were 0 bases for V and 2 bases for J; bases not matched to a gene: 3. The CDR3 consists of 14 residues. CDR3 DNA sequence: TGCAGTGCTAGAGAGGCGCGGGGGGCCTACGAGCAGTACTTC. This codes for CSAREARGAYEQYF.

This rearrangement joins TRBV19 to TRBJ2-1; 8 bases map to TRBD2. J gave up 4 bases and V 6 bases, and 11 bases lay outside the gene matches. The CDR3 loop spans 16 amino acids. The V gene's germline CDR1 is LNHDA and CDR2 SQIVND (reference sequence). CDR3 amino acids: CASSGRALGLYNEQFF. Here the CDR3 DNA reads TGTGCCAGTAGCGGGAGGGCCCTCGGCCTATACAATGAGCAGTTCTTC.

This clonotype was seen ten or more times. The V and J genes are TRBV27 and TRBJ2-1, with 7 bases lining up with TRBD2. The CDR3 spans 15 residues. CDR1 MNHEY and CDR2 SMNVEV come from the germline V gene (reference sequence). Unmatched junction bases numbered 6, after V lost 5 bases and J lost 2 bases. The CDR3 loop reads CASSPSGTPYNEQFF. The CDR3 nucleotides read TGTGCCAGCAGTCCAAGCGGGACCCCCTACAATGAGCAGTTCTTC.

This sequence joins TRBV6-4 and TRBJ2-1; a possible D gene is TRBD2 (5 bases). Germline V gene sequence: CDR1 MRHNA, CDR2 SNTAGT. This CDR3 is 13 amino acids long. Trimming cost V 6 bases and J 10 bases, with 16 bases left between them. CDR3 in DNA: TGTGCCAGCAGCCCTAGCTCCACCGGGGAGCAGTTCTTC. Protein sequence: CASSPSSTGEQFF.

This clonotype appeared a single time. Because it lacks the conserved phenylalanine or tryptophan at the end, this CDR3 is likely a read error. The genes are TRBV25-1 and TRBJ1-2, with D possibly being TRBD1 (5 bases). Germline V gene lookup returns CDR1 MGHDK and CDR2 SYGVNS. The CDR3 is 13 amino acids. V was pared by 2 bases and J by 6 bases, with 10 bases between. CDR3 protein: CASSEPGLDGYTL. In nucleotides, the CDR3 is TGTGCCAGCAGTGAACCAGGGTTGGATGGCTACACCCTC.

This clonotype was seen only a few times. The rearrangement links TRBV12-3 or TRBV12-4 to TRBJ2-2; D call uncertain. This CDR3 contains 13 residues. The V and J ends lost 1 base and 6 bases respectively, with 6 bases between them. The CDR3 is CASSLDGAGELFF. The CDR3 region has the DNA TGTGCCAGCAGTTTAGACGGCGCCGGGGAGCTGTTTTTT.

This clonotype was seen many times. The rearrangement joins TRBV20-1 to TRBJ2-2; D may correspond to TRBD1 or TRBD2 (5 bases each). V lost 6 bases and J 0 bases, leaving 14 bases between the germline ends. This CDR3 contains 15 residues. Per germline, CDR1 DFQATT and CDR2 SNEGSKA (reference sequence). The CDR3 is CSARKGRTNTGELFF. As DNA, the CDR3 is TGCAGTGCCCGAAAGGGACGCACGAACACCGGGGAGCTGTTTTTT.

This clonotype occurred many times. The chain couples TRBV7-2 to TRBJ2-7, with TRBD1 matching 9 bases. Germline trimming cut 8 bases from V and 3 bases from J; bases unmatched to any gene: 11. The CDR3 length is 15 residues. CDR1 and CDR2 from the germline V gene are SGHTA and FQGNSA. CDR3 nucleotide sequence: TGTGCCAGCGCGATTACGGGGACAGGGTACTACGAGCAGTACTTC. The encoded protein is CASAITGTGYYEQYF.

The chain joins TRBV20-1 to TRBJ1-2; 9 bases map to TRBD1. The length of the CDR3 is 17 residues. Germline V gives CDR1 DFQATT, CDR2 SNEGSKA (reference sequence). With V trimmed by 3 bases and J by 5 bases, 16 bases remained unmatched. The CDR3 loop is CSASTGGSNTFAYGYTF. In DNA form, the CDR3 reads TGCAGTGCTAGCACAGGGGGCTCTAACACATTCGCATATGGCTACACCTTC.

This clonotype has ten or more counts. The chain joins TRBV6-2 or TRBV6-3 to TRBJ2-5, with 15 nucleotides matching TRBD2. J was trimmed by 4 bases and V by 4 bases; bases with no gene match: 4. The CDR3 spans 16 residues. Germline V gene data show CDR1 as MNHEY and CDR2 as SVGEGT. The CDR3 sequence: CASSWGLAGGAETQYF. DNA of the CDR3: TGTGCCAGCAGTTGGGGACTAGCGGGAGGAGCAGAGACCCAGTACTTC.

There are a few counts of this clonotype. CDR3 amino acids: CASSSDSFFNGYTF. The CDR3 nucleotides are TGTGCCAGCTCATCGGACAGCTTCTTTAATGGCTACACCTTC. The chain employs TRBV18 and TRBJ1-2; D may be TRBD1 (6 bases). V was cut by 5 bases and J by 6 bases, with 16 bases left in between. The CDR3 has 14 residues. Germline V CDR1 and CDR2: KGHSH, LQKENI.

V and J are TRBV6-1 and TRBJ2-2, with 7 bases identical to TRBD1. Germline assignment: CDR1 MNHNS and CDR2 SASEGT. This CDR3 has 16 residues. With 6 bases clipped from V and 5 bases from J, the junction kept 12 bases outside the gene matches. CDR3 coding DNA: TGTGCCAGCAGGGTAGAGGGGGCGAGGGGAACCGGGGAGCTGTTTTTT. It translates to CASRVEGARGTGELFF.

This clonotype was seen more than once but under ten times. The J gene is TRBJ2-1, the V gene TRBV5-6; 9 bases align to TRBD2. The CDR3 spans 17 residues. Germline V gene lookup returns CDR1 SGHDT and CDR2 YYEEEE. Losses at the gene ends were 4 bases for V and 0 bases for J; bases not matched to a gene: 8. CDR3 in DNA: TGTGCCAGCAGCCCGGTAGCGGGAGTGAGCTCCTACAATGAGCAGTTCTTC. Protein product: CASSPVAGVSSYNEQFF.

The rearrangement joins TRBV20-1 to TRBJ1-3; no clear D. Germline assignment: CDR1 DFQATT and CDR2 SNEGSKA (reference sequence). The V and J ends lost 6 bases and 0 bases respectively, with 12 bases between them. The CDR3 extends over 14 amino acids. The CDR3 here is CSALIQSSGNTIYF. The CDR3 bases are TGCAGTGCCCTTATACAGAGCTCTGGAAACACCATATATTTT.

This chain links TRBV7-8 with TRBJ1-5; D gene ambiguous. CDR3 length: 15 amino acids. Germline V gives CDR1 SGHVS, CDR2 FQNEAQ. V gave up 0 bases and J gave up 5 bases, with 11 bases separating them. The CDR3 sequence: CASSLARMSYQPQHF. The CDR3 DNA is TGTGCCAGCAGCTTAGCCAGGATGAGTTATCAGCCCCAGCATTTT. Filled out from reference TRBV7-8 and TRBJ1-5, the complete variable domain reads GAGVSQSPRYKVAKRGQDVALRCDPISGHVSLFWYQQALGQGPEFLTYFQNEAQLDKSGLPSDRFFAERPEGSVSTLKIQRTQQEDSAVYLCASSLARMSYQPQHFGDGTRLSIL.

In this sample, this clonotype turned up many times. J is TRBJ2-1 and V is TRBV28; the match to TRBD2 covers 8 bases. The CDR3 extends over 14 amino acids. V shed 6 bases, J shed 5 bases, and the junction held 6 bases outside the gene matches. Germline V gene data show CDR1 as MDHEN and CDR2 as SYDVKM. The CDR3 reads CASSLGTRDNEQFF. CDR3 in DNA: TGTGCCAGCAGCTTAGGGACTAGAGACAATGAGCAGTTCTTC.